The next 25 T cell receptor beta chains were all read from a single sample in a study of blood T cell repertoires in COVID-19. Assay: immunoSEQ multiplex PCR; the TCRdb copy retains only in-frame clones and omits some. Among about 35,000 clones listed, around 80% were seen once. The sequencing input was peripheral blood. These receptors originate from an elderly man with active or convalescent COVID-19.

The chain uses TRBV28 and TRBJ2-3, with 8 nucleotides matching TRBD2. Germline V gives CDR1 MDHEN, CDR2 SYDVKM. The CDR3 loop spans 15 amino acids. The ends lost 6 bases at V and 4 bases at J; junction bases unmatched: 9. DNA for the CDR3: TGTGCCAGCAGCTCCGGGGGTAGCGGGGCAGATACGCAGTATTTT. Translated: CASSSGGSGADTQYF.

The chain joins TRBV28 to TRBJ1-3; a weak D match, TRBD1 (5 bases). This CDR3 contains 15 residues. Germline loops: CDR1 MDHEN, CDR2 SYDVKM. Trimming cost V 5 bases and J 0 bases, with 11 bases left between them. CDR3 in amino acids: CASSPGLRSGNTIYF. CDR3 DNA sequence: TGTGCCAGCAGTCCGGGACTTCGCTCTGGAAACACCATATATTTT.

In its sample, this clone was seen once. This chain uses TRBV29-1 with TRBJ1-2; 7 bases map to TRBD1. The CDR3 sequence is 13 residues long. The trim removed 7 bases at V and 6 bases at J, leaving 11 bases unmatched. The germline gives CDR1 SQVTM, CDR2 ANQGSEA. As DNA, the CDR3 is TGCAGCGCAACCCCGGGGACAGAGGATGGCTACACCTTC. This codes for CSATPGTEDGYTF. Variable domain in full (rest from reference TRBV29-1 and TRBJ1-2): SAVISQKPSRDICQRGTSLTIQCQVDSQVTMMFWYRQQPGQSLTLIATANQGSEATYESGFVIDKFPISRPNLTFSTLTVSNMSPEDSSIYLCSATPGTEDGYTFGSGTRLTVV.

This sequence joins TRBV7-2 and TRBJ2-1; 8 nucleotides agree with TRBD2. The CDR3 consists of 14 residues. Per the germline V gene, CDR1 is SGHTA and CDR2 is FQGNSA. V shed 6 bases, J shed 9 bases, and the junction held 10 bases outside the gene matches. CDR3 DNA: TGTGCCAGCAGTTCGTTTGGCGGGGGGAGTGAGCAGTTCTTC. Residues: CASSSFGGGSEQFF.

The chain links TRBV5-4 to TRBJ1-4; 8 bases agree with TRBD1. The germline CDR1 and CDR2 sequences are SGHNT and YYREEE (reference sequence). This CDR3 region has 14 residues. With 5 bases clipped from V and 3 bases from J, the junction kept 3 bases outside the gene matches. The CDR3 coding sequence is TGTGCCAGCAGTCAGGGGGCGCCTAATGAAAAACTGTTTTTT. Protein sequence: CASSQGAPNEKLFF.

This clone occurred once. CDR3 DNA: TGTGCCAGTAAGTGGGGGACAGGGACCTACGAGCAGTACTTC. Translated: CASKWGTGTYEQYF. This sequence joins TRBV19 and TRBJ2-7; TRBD1 matches 9 bases. V gave up 7 bases and J gave up 2 bases; unmatched junction bases: 6. Looked up from germline, CDR1 is LNHDA and CDR2 is SQIVND (reference sequence). There are 14 residues in the CDR3.

For the CDR3, the DNA is TGTGCCATCAGCGGGGGGGCAGGGGACGGTGAAAAACTGTTTTTT. Its translation is CAISGGAGDGEKLFF. The chain is built from TRBV10-3 and TRBJ1-4, with D tentatively TRBD1 (6 bases). This CDR3 has 15 amino acids. The V end was cut by 6 bases, the J end by 7 bases, with 18 bases between. CDR1 and CDR2 from the germline V gene are ENHRY and SYGVKD.

Here the CDR3 DNA reads TGTGCCAGCAGTGTATCTCAGGGCGGCGAGCAGTACTTC. Protein: CASSVSQGGEQYF. This chain uses TRBV12-3 or TRBV12-4 with TRBJ2-7; D is perhaps TRBD1 (5 bases). V was cut by 5 bases and J by 6 bases, with 14 bases left in between. The CDR3 is made up of 13 amino acids.

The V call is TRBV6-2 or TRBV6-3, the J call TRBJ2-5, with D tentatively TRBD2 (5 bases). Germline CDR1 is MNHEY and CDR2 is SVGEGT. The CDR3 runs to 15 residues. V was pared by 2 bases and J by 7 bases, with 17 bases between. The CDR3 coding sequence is TGTGCCAGCAGTTACGCGCTACGTCGAGGAGGGACCCAGTACTTC. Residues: CASSYALRRGGTQYF.

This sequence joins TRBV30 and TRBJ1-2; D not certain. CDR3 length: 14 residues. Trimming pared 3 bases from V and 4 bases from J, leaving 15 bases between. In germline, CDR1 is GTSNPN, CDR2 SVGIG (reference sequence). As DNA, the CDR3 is TGTGCCTGGAGGGCCGGGCCGGGAGTCTATGGCTACACCTTC. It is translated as CAWRAGPGVYGYTF. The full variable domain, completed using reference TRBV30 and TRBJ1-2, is SQTIHQWPATLVQPVGSPLSLECTVEGTSNPNLYWYRQAAGRGLQLLFYSVGIGQISSEVPQNLSASRPQDRQFILSSKKLLLSDSGFYLCAWRAGPGVYGYTFGSGTRLTVV.

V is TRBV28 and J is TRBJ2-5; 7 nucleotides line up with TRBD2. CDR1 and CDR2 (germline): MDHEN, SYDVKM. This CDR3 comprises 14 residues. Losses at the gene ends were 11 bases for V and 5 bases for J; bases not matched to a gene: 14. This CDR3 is CAVREALPAETQYF. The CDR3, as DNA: TGTGCCGTCCGGGAGGCCCTCCCTGCGGAGACCCAGTACTTC.

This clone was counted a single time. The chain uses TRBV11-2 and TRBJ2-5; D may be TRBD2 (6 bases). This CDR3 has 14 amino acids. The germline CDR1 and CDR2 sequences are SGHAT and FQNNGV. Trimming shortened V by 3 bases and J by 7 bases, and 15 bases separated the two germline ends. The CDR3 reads CASSLAGPEGTQYF. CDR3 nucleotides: TGTGCCAGCAGCTTGGCGGGACCCGAGGGGACCCAGTACTTC.

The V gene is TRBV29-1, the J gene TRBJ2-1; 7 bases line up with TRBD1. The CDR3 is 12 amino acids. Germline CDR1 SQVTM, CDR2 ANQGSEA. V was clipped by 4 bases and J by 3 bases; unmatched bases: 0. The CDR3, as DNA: TGCAGCGTTGGACAGGGCTACAATGAGCAGTTCTTC. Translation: CSVGQGYNEQFF.

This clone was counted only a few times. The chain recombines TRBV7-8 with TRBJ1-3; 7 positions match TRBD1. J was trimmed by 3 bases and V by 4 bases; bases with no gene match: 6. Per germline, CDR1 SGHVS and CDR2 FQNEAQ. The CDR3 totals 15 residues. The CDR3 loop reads CASSSAGGNGNTIYF. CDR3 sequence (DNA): TGTGCCAGCAGCTCGGCAGGGGGGAATGGAAACACCATATATTTT.

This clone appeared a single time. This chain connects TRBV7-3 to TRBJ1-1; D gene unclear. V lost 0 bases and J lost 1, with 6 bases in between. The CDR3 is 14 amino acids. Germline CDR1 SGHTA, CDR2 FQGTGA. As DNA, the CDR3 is TGTGCCAGCAGCTTAACAGGGAGGAACACTGAAGCTTTCTTT. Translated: CASSLTGRNTEAFF.

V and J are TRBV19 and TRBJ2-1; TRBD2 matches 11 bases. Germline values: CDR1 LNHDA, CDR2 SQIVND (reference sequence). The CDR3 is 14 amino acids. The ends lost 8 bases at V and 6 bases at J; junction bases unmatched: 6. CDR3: CASGLAGPRNEQFF. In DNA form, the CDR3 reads TGTGCCAGTGGACTAGCGGGCCCTCGCAATGAGCAGTTCTTC. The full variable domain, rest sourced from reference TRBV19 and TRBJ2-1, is DGGITQSPKYLFRKEGQNVTLSCEQNLNHDAMYWYRQDPGQGLRLIYYSQIVNDFQKGDIAEGYSVSREKKESFPLTVTSAQKNPTAFYLCASGLAGPRNEQFFGPGTRLTVL.

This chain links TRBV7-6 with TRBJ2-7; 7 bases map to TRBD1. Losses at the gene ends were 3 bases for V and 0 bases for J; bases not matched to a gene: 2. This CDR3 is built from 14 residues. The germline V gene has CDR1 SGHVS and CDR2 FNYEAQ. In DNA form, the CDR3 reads TGTGCCAGCAGCTTCGCAGGGGGCTCCTACGAGCAGTACTTC. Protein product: CASSFAGGSYEQYF. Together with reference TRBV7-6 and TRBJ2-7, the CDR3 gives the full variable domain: GAGVSQSPRYKVTKRGQDVALRCDPISGHVSLYWYRQALGQGPEFLTYFNYEAQQDKSGLPNDRFSAERPEGSISTLTIQRTEQRDSAMYRCASSFAGGSYEQYFGPGTRLTVT.

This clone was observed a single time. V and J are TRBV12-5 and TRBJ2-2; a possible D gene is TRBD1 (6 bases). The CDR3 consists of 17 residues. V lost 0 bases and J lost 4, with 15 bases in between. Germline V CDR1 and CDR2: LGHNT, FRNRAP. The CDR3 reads CASGLVTGSSSTGELFF. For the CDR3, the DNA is TGTGCTAGTGGTTTGGTTACAGGGTCTTCCTCCACCGGGGAGCTGTTTTTT.

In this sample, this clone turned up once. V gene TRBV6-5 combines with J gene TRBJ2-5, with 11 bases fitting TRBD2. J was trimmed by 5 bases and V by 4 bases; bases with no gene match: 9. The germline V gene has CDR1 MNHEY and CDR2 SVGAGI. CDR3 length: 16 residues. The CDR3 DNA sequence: TGTGCCAGCAGTTCTCTAGCGGGAGGAAGGGGGGAGACCCAGTACTTC. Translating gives CASSSLAGGRGETQYF.

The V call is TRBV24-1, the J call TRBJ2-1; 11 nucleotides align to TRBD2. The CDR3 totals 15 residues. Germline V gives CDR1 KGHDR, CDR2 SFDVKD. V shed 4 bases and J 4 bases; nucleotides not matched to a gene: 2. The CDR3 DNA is TGTGCCACCAGTGACCGACTAGCGGGGTACAATGAGCAGTTCTTC. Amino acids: CATSDRLAGYNEQFF.

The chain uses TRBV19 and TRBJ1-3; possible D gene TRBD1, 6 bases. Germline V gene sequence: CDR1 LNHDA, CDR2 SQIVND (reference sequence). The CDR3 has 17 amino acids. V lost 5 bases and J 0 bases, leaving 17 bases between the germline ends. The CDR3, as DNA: TGTGCCAGTAGTCCCCCAGGGGACGTACGCTCTGGAAACACCATATATTTT. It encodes CASSPPGDVRSGNTIYF.

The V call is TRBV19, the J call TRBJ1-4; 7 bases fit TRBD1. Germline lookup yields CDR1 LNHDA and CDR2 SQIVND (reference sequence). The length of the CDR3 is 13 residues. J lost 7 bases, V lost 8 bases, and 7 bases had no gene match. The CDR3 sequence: CASLRQGGEKLFF. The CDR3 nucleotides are TGTGCCAGTCTTAGGCAGGGGGGTGAAAAACTGTTTTTT.

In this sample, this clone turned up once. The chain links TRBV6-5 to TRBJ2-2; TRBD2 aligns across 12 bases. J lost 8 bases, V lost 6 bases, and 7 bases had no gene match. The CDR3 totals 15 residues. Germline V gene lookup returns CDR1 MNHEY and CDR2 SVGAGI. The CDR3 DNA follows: TGTGCCAGCAGGAGGACTAGCGGGACTCGGGGGGAGCTGTTTTTT. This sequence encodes CASRRTSGTRGELFF.

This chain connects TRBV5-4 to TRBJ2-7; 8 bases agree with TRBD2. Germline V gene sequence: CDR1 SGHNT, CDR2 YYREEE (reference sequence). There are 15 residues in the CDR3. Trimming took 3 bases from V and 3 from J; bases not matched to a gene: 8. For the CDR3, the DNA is TGTGCCAGCAGCTCCACTAGCGGTAATGACTACGAGCAGTACTTC. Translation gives CASSSTSGNDYEQYF.

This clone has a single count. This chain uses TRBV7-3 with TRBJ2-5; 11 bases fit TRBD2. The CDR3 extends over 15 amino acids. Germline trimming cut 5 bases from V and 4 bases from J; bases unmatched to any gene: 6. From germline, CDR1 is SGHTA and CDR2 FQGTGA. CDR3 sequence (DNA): TGTGCCAGCAGCCAAATCGGACTAGCGGGAGAGACCCAGTACTTC. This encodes CASSQIGLAGETQYF.